Following are 21 T cell receptor beta chains from one sample sequenced in a study of cytomegalovirus exposure and HLA in healthy donors. The PCR ran on 60 Vbeta and 13 Jbeta primers. Some clones are missing from TCRdb's copy, which holds only in-frame ones; the method was immunoSEQ multiplex PCR. The data show 150,000 to 200,000 clones, 77% seen once. Sequenced sample: PBMCs. These receptor sequences come from a woman in her thirties or forties in good health and CMV-seropositive.

This sequence joins TRBV19 and TRBJ2-2; TRBD2 matches 12 bases. The length of the CDR3 is 16 residues. Looked up from germline, CDR1 is LNHDA and CDR2 is SQIVND (reference sequence). The V and J ends lost 4 bases and 6 bases, in that order; junction bases with no gene match: 6. CDR3 residues: CASSSLAGGRAGELFF. CDR3 nucleotides: TGTGCCAGTAGTAGTCTAGCGGGGGGGCGAGCCGGGGAGCTGTTTTTT.

This clone occurred a few times. J is TRBJ1-4 and V is TRBV28; 8 bases align to TRBD1. Germline V gene sequence: CDR1 MDHEN, CDR2 SYDVKM. The CDR3 length is 14 residues. J lost 6 bases, V lost 5 bases, and 5 bases had no gene match. As DNA, the CDR3 is TGTGCCAGCAGTGTGGACAGGGTAGATGAAAAACTGTTTTTT. Protein: CASSVDRVDEKLFF.

The rearrangement joins TRBV11-3 to TRBJ2-2, with D uncertain. In germline, CDR1 is SGHNT, CDR2 YENEEA. V was trimmed by 3 bases and J by 1 base, leaving 6 bases between them. The CDR3 length is 14 residues. The CDR3 DNA reads TGTGCCAGCAGCTTTCAGGAGAACACCGGGGAGCTGTTTTTT. This gives the protein CASSFQENTGELFF.

V and J are TRBV9 and TRBJ2-6, with 8 bases matching TRBD2. Germline V gives CDR1 SGDLS, CDR2 YYNGEE. The ends lost 1 base at V and 0 bases at J; junction bases unmatched: 6. The CDR3 is 18 amino acids. The CDR3 coding sequence is TGTGCCAGCAGCGTATCAGCGGGGGACGTCTCTGGGGCCAACGTCCTGACTTTC. Its translation is CASSVSAGDVSGANVLTF.

Concerning this clone: One end of the junction is discordant with germline, which a read error may explain. V and J are TRBV7-9 and TRBJ2-3; D gene unclear. Germline V gives CDR1 SEHNR, CDR2 FQNEAQ (reference sequence). This CDR3 is built from 12 residues. The CDR3 is CSSSRLGDTQYF. As DNA, the CDR3 is TGTTCCAGCAGCCGACTGGGAGATACGCAGTATTTT. The variable domain in full, with the rest retrieved from reference TRBV7-9 and TRBJ2-3, is DTGVSQNPRHKITKRGQNVTFRCDPISEHNRLYWYRQTLGQGPEFLTYFQNEAQLEKSRLLSDRFSAERPKGSFSTLEIQRTEQGDSAMYLCSSSRLGDTQYFGPGTRLTVL.

The chain has TRBV7-2 and TRBJ1-2; TRBD1 aligns across 8 bases. The CDR3 has 15 amino acids. The trim removed 1 base at V and 7 bases at J, leaving 8 bases unmatched. Per the germline V gene, CDR1 is SGHTA and CDR2 is FQGNSA. Written as DNA, the CDR3 is TGTGCCAGCAGCTTAGTGTGGCAGGGGGCGGGTGGCTACACCTTC. Its translation: CASSLVWQGAGGYTF.

The chain combines TRBV7-2 with TRBJ2-1, with D possibly matching TRBD2 (6 bases). This CDR3 contains 16 residues. Germline CDR1 reads SGHTA; CDR2 reads FQGNSA. The V end lost 3 bases, the J end lost 4 bases, and 16 bases lay between the germline ends. The CDR3 bases are TGTGCCAGCAGCTTCCAAAGTAGCGGCGGATACAATGAGCAGTTCTTC. Its protein is CASSFQSSGGYNEQFF.

The CDR3 DNA sequence: TGTGCCAGCAGCGAGAGTAGCGGGGGTGAGCAGTTCTTC. Its protein is CASSESSGGEQFF. J is TRBJ2-1 and V is TRBV2, with TRBD2 matching over 9 bases. Germline V gives CDR1 SNHLY, CDR2 FYNNEI. This CDR3 is built from 13 residues. V lost 6 bases and J lost 9; bases outside the gene matches: 6.

The V call is TRBV15, the J call TRBJ2-3, with 7 bases matching TRBD1. CDR1 and CDR2 (germline): LNHNV, YYDKDF (reference sequence). Trimming removed 1 base from V and 0 bases from J; junction bases left unmatched: 10. This CDR3 has 18 residues. The CDR3 sequence: CATSRAPTGTASTDTQYF. In DNA form, the CDR3 reads TGTGCCACCAGCAGAGCTCCGACAGGGACGGCTAGCACAGATACGCAGTATTTT.

This rearrangement joins TRBV7-9 to TRBJ1-1; 10 bases agree with TRBD1. Germline V gene lookup returns CDR1 SEHNR and CDR2 FQNEAQ (reference sequence). This CDR3 has 15 residues. Unmatched junction bases numbered 7, after V lost 5 bases and J lost 4 bases. The CDR3 region has the DNA TGTGCCAGCAGCCCGCGACAGGGGGCGGGCACTGAAGCTTTCTTT. Protein sequence: CASSPRQGAGTEAFF.

The CDR3 region is CASGLAKSPGQGQPQHF. DNA for the CDR3: TGTGCTAGTGGTTTGGCAAAGTCCCCGGGACAGGGACAGCCCCAGCATTTT. The chain uses TRBV12-5 and TRBJ1-5; 9 nucleotides align to TRBD1. Germline V CDR1 and CDR2: LGHNT, FRNRAP. CDR3 length equals 17 residues. With 1 base clipped from V and 7 bases from J, the junction kept 11 bases outside the gene matches. The full variable domain, with the rest looked up from reference TRBV12-5 and TRBJ1-5, is DARVTQTPRHKVTEMGQEVTMRCQPILGHNTVFWYRQTMMQGLELLAYFRNRAPLDDSGMPKDRFSAEMPDATLATLKIQPSEPRDSAVYFCASGLAKSPGQGQPQHFGDGTRLSIL.

The V call is TRBV28, the J call TRBJ2-7; weak D call: TRBD1 (6 bases). CDR3 size: 15 residues. CDR1 is MDHEN and CDR2 is SYDVKM in the germline V gene. Trimming removed 1 base from V and 5 bases from J, with 15 bases in between. The CDR3 here is CASSLFGRGNNEQYF. The CDR3 DNA sequence: TGTGCCAGCAGTTTATTCGGCAGGGGTAACAACGAGCAGTACTTC.

The rearrangement links TRBV5-1 to TRBJ2-2, with 13 positions matching TRBD2. V lost 4 bases and J lost 6; bases outside the gene matches: 3. Germline loops: CDR1 SGHRS, CDR2 YFSETQ. CDR3 length equals 15 residues. CDR3 amino acids: CASSEGLAGPGELFF. In DNA form, the CDR3 reads TGCGCCAGCAGCGAGGGACTAGCGGGACCCGGGGAGCTGTTTTTT.

Only one count was recorded for this clone. CDR3 coding DNA: TGTGCCAGCAGCTCGCAGGGGGCGATCGCAGATACGCAGTATTTT. Encoded protein: CASSSQGAIADTQYF. This rearrangement joins TRBV7-2 to TRBJ2-3, with TRBD1 matching over 8 bases. J gave up 4 bases and V 4 bases, and 7 bases lay outside the gene matches. Germline-derived CDR1 and CDR2 are SGHTA and FQGNSA. The length of the CDR3 is 15 residues.

The chain is built from TRBV2 and TRBJ1-4; a weak D match, TRBD1 (5 bases). Between the trimmed V and J ends, which lost 4 bases and 5 bases, there was a span of 8 bases. CDR1 is SNHLY and CDR2 is FYNNEI in the germline V gene. The CDR3 contains 13 residues. CDR3 in DNA: TGTGCCAGCAGTGCGGACATGAATGAAAAACTGTTTTTT. Amino acid sequence: CASSADMNEKLFF.

This clone was detected only a few times. The chain recombines TRBV5-4 with TRBJ2-5; 8 bases line up with TRBD1. After removal of 4 bases from V and 2 bases from J, the junction contained 13 bases not matched to a gene. This CDR3 spans 17 amino acids. CDR1 SGHNT and CDR2 YYREEE come from the germline V gene (reference sequence). CDR3 protein: CASSQLDRERSQETQYF. CDR3 coding DNA: TGTGCCAGCAGCCAACTGGACAGGGAGAGGAGTCAAGAGACCCAGTACTTC.

The CDR3 protein is CASSPPRRQGSETQYF. The CDR3 region has the DNA TGTGCCAGCTCACCACCGCGAAGACAGGGATCAGAGACCCAGTACTTC. The chain uses TRBV18 and TRBJ2-5; 7 bases are shared with TRBD1. The CDR3 is 16 residues long. V was pared by 0 bases and J by 4 bases, with 8 bases of the junction left unmatched. Germline-derived CDR1 and CDR2 are KGHSH and LQKENI.

This chain's CDR3 is CAIDRVNTEAFF. The CDR3 DNA reads as TGTGCCATCGACAGGGTGAACACTGAAGCTTTCTTT. The chain has TRBV28 and TRBJ1-1, with 7 nucleotides matching TRBD1. V lost 10 bases to trimming and J lost 0 bases; unmatched junction nucleotides: 2. Looked up from germline, CDR1 is MDHEN and CDR2 is SYDVKM. This CDR3 is built from 12 residues.

The CDR3 spells CAWSAGLAGGEQFF. The CDR3, as DNA: TGTGCCTGGAGTGCCGGACTAGCGGGGGGGGAGCAGTTCTTC. The chain carries TRBV30 and TRBJ2-1, with TRBD2 identical over 15 bases. Germline assignment: CDR1 GTSNPN and CDR2 SVGIG (reference sequence). The CDR3 has 14 amino acids. Trimming cost V 1 base and J 10 bases; bases outside gene matches: 2.

The chain carries TRBV19 and TRBJ2-1, with D tentatively TRBD2 (6 bases). There are 13 residues in the CDR3. The germline V gene has CDR1 LNHDA and CDR2 SQIVND (reference sequence). V shed 4 bases and J shed 3 bases, with 7 bases lying between them. The CDR3 sequence is CASSSGNYNEQFF. Written as DNA, the CDR3 is TGTGCCAGTAGTAGCGGGAACTACAATGAGCAGTTCTTC. The full variable domain, rest sourced from reference TRBV19 and TRBJ2-1, is DGGITQSPKYLFRKEGQNVTLSCEQNLNHDAMYWYRQDPGQGLRLIYYSQIVNDFQKGDIAEGYSVSREKKESFPLTVTSAQKNPTAFYLCASSSGNYNEQFFGPGTRLTVL.

V usage is TRBV6-5 and J usage is TRBJ1-2; 7 nucleotides align to TRBD1. V trimming: 0 bases; J trimming: 1 base; junction bases outside the gene matches: 5. This CDR3 has 16 amino acids. The germline V gene has CDR1 MNHEY and CDR2 SVGAGI. The DNA for the CDR3 is TGTGCCAGCAGTTACTCGACAGGGACAGTTAACTATGGCTACACCTTC. Translating gives CASSYSTGTVNYGYTF.